The clone carrying this TCR beta chain has only a few counts. The target antigen is unknown. The data were obtained in a study of CD8 T cells in ankylosing spondylitis. General study results and limits: Disease-associated clones were CD8+ and fairly uncommon in peripheral blood. Ankylosing spondylitis blood appeared to be characterized by a TCR beta motif of 8 or 9 highly homologous variants. Clones tied to disease were said to be significantly enriched in matched ankylosing spondylitis synovial fluid.

The germline V gene has CDR1 SQVTM and CDR2 ANQGSEA. V shed 3 bases and J shed 6 bases, with 12 bases lying between them. CDR3 length: 12 residues. A quantitative 5'-RACE method, one with molecular barcodes, was used to make TCR beta libraries. MiXCR was run by TCRdb on the 5' RACE reads, yielding one entry per CDR3 protein. Found here are almost 250,000 distinct CDR3 sequences, 32% of them singletons; the top ten hold around 4.4%. Sequenced material: blood, either unsorted or a sorted T cell fraction (not recorded which). The chain recombines TRBV29-1 with TRBJ2-7; no reliable D call. This sequence was found in a male donor with ankylosing spondylitis or in good health (not recorded which). This CDR3 reads CSVELRLGEQYF. Here the CDR3 DNA reads TGCAGCGTTGAGTTGCGTTTAGGCGAGCAGTACTTC.